This T cell receptor beta chain was identified in a study of blood T cell repertoires in COVID-19. Study-wide context: Acute and convalescent COVID-19 specimens originated in the United States, Italy and Spain. Sources were T cells, B-cell-depleted T cells, or PBMCs; the material itself was cDNA or gDNA.

Original processing methods: Amplified reference gene primers provided the basis for estimating nucleated cell counts. Clones were sequenced by immunoSEQ multiplex PCR, and TCRdb holds only the in-frame ones, with some missing. That table furnishes V, J and clone size, whereas the DNA furnished D and trimming. Among under 150,000 clones listed, 75% to 85% were seen once. From germline, CDR1 is KGHSH and CDR2 LQKENI. Trimming removed 3 bases from V and 2 bases from J; junction bases left unmatched: 6. The CDR3 has 16 residues. The TCR comes from a woman aged 80 or older with active or convalescent COVID-19. The chain couples TRBV18 to TRBJ1-2, with 10 bases that match TRBD1. Sequenced sample: peripheral blood. DNA of the CDR3: TGTGCCAGCTCACCGGGACAGGGGATGGAGAACTATGGCTACACCTTC. Translated: CASSPGQGMENYGYTF.